These T cell receptor beta chains were read from a single sample in a study of vaccination and CD4 T cells after COVID-19. MiXCR was run by TCRdb on the PCR reads, yielding one entry per CDR3 protein. The sample contains 10,000 to 12,000 distinct CDR3 sequences, roughly a third of which appear only once. For these receptors, no antigen is known. Sequencing was done on a sample of CD4+ T cells from blood, cultured in vitro. These TCRs come from a human donor who had recovered from COVID-19. The CDR3 runs from the conserved cysteine through the conserved F or W. The D gene is left open where the match is weak. Clone size is shown for a subset of rows, as once, few, many or a class of expanded clone.

V gene,J gene,D gene,clone size,CDR3 protein,CDR3 DNA
TRBV21-1,TRBJ2-1,.,.,CASPARYNEQFF,TGTGCCAGCCCCGCCCGTTACAATGAGCAGTTCTTC
TRBV7-2,TRBJ2-7,.,.,CASSPGVFLYEQYF,TGTGCCAGCAGTCCCGGCGTCTTCCTATACGAGCAGTACTTC
TRBV28,TRBJ1-1,.,.,CASSGRGAGVTEAFF,TGTGCCAGCAGTGGGAGGGGGGCAGGGGTGACTGAAGCTTTCTTT
TRBV7-3,TRBJ2-5,TRBD2,few,CASSSFGRETQYF,TGTGCCAGCAGCTCATTCGGGAGGGAGACCCAGTACTTC
TRBV5-6,TRBJ2-1,.,.,CASSFSGRPYNEQFF,TGTGCCAGCAGCTTCTCGGGGCGCCCCTACAATGAGCAGTTCTTC
TRBV20-1,TRBJ1-5,.,medium-sized,CSAQDNSGNQPQHF,TGCAGTGCTCAAGACAATTCGGGCAATCAGCCCCAGCATTTT
TRBV7-2,TRBJ1-5,.,medium-sized,CASSYDGSNQPQHF,TGTGCCAGCAGCTACGACGGGAGCAATCAGCCCCAGCATTTT
TRBV6-1,TRBJ1-1,TRBD1,.,CASSDRDRGLHTEAFF,TGTGCCAGCAGTGACCGGGACAGGGGACTACACACTGAAGCTTTCTTT
TRBV20-1,TRBJ1-1,TRBD1,few,CSAPDRGHTEAFF,TGCAGTGCCCCCGACAGGGGGCATACTGAAGCTTTCTTT
TRBV25-1,TRBJ2-5,.,few,CASTRGAQETQYF,TGTGCCAGCACCCGGGGGGCCCAAGAGACCCAGTACTTC
TRBV7-2,TRBJ2-7,.,.,CASSQRRYEQYF,TGTGCCAGCAGCCAAAGGCGGTACGAGCAGTACTTC
TRBV19,TRBJ1-5,.,few,CASRGAIQPQHF,TGTGCCAGTAGGGGGGCGATACAGCCCCAGCATTTT
TRBV4-2,TRBJ2-1,TRBD2,.,CASSQSATSGGANEQFF,TGTGCCAGCAGCCAAAGCGCCACTAGCGGGGGGGCTAATGAGCAGTTCTTC
TRBV12-3/TRBV12-4,TRBJ1-6,.,once,CASSPTGLYNSPLHF,TGTGCCAGCAGTCCTACAGGCCTCTATAATTCACCCCTCCACTTT
TRBV6-1,TRBJ1-2,.,few,CASSEFGRIFF,TGTGCCAGCAGTGAATTCGGGCGGATCTTCTTC